These 14 T cell receptor beta chains were sequenced from one sample in a study of CD8 T cells in ankylosing spondylitis (dated by TCRdb to the late 2010s). General study outcomes and caveats: A TCR beta motif made up of fewer than 10 highly homologous amino acid variants appeared to be characteristic of blood from ankylosing spondylitis patients.

The library was obtained by 5' RACE. TCRdb lists the instrument as Illumina HiSeq 2500. The public sequencing data were trimmed at Q25 with fastp and processed into clonotypes with MiXCR by TCRdb, which kept only in-frame beta chains. Merged by CDR3 protein, the rows form single entries marked with the most common genes and DNA. Across this sample there are under 450,000 distinct CDR3 sequences, with approximately 17% seen only once. The top ten clonotypes cover under 1.2% of the sample. Antigen specificity for these receptors is unknown. Material: blood, either unsorted or a sorted T cell fraction (not recorded which). Source of these receptors: a male donor with ankylosing spondylitis.

The rearrangement joins TRBV20-1 to TRBJ1-2; D is undetermined. Per germline, CDR1 DFQATT and CDR2 SNEGSKA (reference sequence). V was trimmed by 0 bases and J by 8 bases, leaving 7 bases between them. There are 11 residues in the CDR3. CDR3 bases: TGCAGTGCTAGAGAAGGGAGAGGCTACACCTTC. This encodes CSAREGRGYTF.

This clonotype was detected once. This chain uses TRBV5-5 with TRBJ1-3, with D unclear. Trimming pared 4 bases from V and 4 bases from J, leaving 12 bases between. Germline V gene data show CDR1 as SGHKS and CDR2 as YYEKEE (reference sequence). This CDR3 has 14 residues. The CDR3 loop reads CASSLVTVGNTIYF. In DNA form, the CDR3 reads TGTGCCAGCAGCCTTGTGACCGTAGGAAACACCATATATTTT.

The chain links TRBV7-9 to TRBJ1-3; D gene uncertain. Trimming left V 5 bases short and J 3 bases short, with 5 bases between. The CDR3 spans 12 residues. In germline, CDR1 is SEHNR, CDR2 FQNEAQ (reference sequence). The CDR3 DNA follows: TGTGCCAGCAGCCCGGGTGGAAACACCATATATTTT. This sequence encodes CASSPGGNTIYF.

The V call is TRBV29-1, the J call TRBJ2-5, with D unresolved. CDR3 length: 11 residues. The V gene's germline CDR1 is SQVTM and CDR2 ANQGSEA. Trimming shortened V by 6 bases and J by 1 base, and 6 bases separated the two germline ends. CDR3 in amino acids: CSVVLQETQYF. The CDR3 bases are TGCAGCGTAGTGCTCCAAGAGACCCAGTACTTC.

The rearrangement links TRBV7-2 to TRBJ2-7; no clear D. Between the trimmed V and J ends, which lost 5 bases and 2 bases, there was a span of 13 bases. This CDR3 is 14 amino acids long. Germline CDR1 SGHTA, CDR2 FQGNSA. The CDR3 sequence is CASSPRTYTYEQYF. For the CDR3, the DNA is TGTGCCAGCAGCCCTAGGACGTACACCTACGAGCAGTACTTC.

The genes are TRBV28 and TRBJ2-2; 8 bases map to TRBD2. CDR3 length equals 14 residues. Germline trimming cut 5 bases from V and 6 bases from J; bases unmatched to any gene: 5. Germline loops: CDR1 MDHEN, CDR2 SYDVKM. The CDR3 reads CASSGTSLPGELFF. CDR3 coding DNA: TGTGCCAGCAGTGGGACTAGTCTGCCCGGGGAGCTGTTTTTT.

V is TRBV28 and J is TRBJ2-3; tentative D call: TRBD1 (5 bases). Germline-derived CDR1 and CDR2 are MDHEN and SYDVKM. Trimming stripped 6 bases from V and 1 base from J, with 14 bases between. CDR3 length: 15 residues. CDR3 in amino acids: CASSARGAGTDTQYF. The CDR3 bases are TGTGCCAGCAGCGCTAGGGGCGCCGGCACAGATACGCAGTATTTT.

This clonotype was detected a few times. V gene TRBV20-1 combines with J gene TRBJ2-3; no definite D call. The germline CDR1 and CDR2 sequences are DFQATT and SNEGSKA (reference sequence). Trimming removed 6 bases at V and 6 bases at J, with 16 bases between. The CDR3 contains 13 residues. For the CDR3, the DNA is TGCAGTGCCGCCCCCAGGCATGGGGATACGCAGTATTTT. The encoded protein is CSAAPRHGDTQYF.

The J gene is TRBJ2-1, the V gene TRBV7-9, with 10 bases identical to TRBD2. This CDR3 has 16 residues. Germline CDR1 and CDR2: SEHNR and FQNEAQ (reference sequence). V shed 0 bases and J 9 bases; nucleotides not matched to a gene: 8. CDR3 coding DNA: TGTGCCAGCAGCTTAGCAGCGGGGGGGAACGACATTGAGCAGTTCTTC. This translates into CASSLAAGGNDIEQFF.

On this clonotype itself: A read error may explain this, as a much larger clone is one base away. The chain recombines TRBV12-3 or TRBV12-4 with TRBJ2-1; 9 nucleotides agree with TRBD2. The CDR3 runs to 18 residues. CDR3 region: CARRPRREGGRDYNEQFF. The DNA for the CDR3 is TGTGCCCGCAGGCCACGACGAGAAGGCGGGAGGGATTACAATGAGCAGTTCTTC.

CDR3 protein: CASSGNDGGREQFF. In DNA, the CDR3 is TGTGCCAGCAGTGGCAATGACGGGGGCAGGGAGCAGTTCTTC. The chain is built from TRBV12-3 or TRBV12-4 and TRBJ2-1; D assignment may be TRBD1 or TRBD2 (6 bases each). The CDR3 totals 14 residues. Trimming took 5 bases from V and 10 from J, leaving 18 bases between them.

This clonotype turned up a few times. The rearrangement uses TRBV7-2 and TRBJ1-5; possible D gene TRBD1, 6 bases. The germline gives CDR1 SGHTA, CDR2 FQGNSA. Trimming shortened V by 5 bases and J by 5 bases, and 16 bases separated the two germline ends. This CDR3 has 15 residues. The DNA of the CDR3 is TGTGCCAGCAGCCGACGAACGGGGGGCGATCAGCCCCAGCATTTT. It encodes CASSRRTGGDQPQHF.

This clonotype was detected a few times. This rearrangement joins TRBV12-3 or TRBV12-4 to TRBJ1-1; maybe TRBD1 (6 bases). V gave up 5 bases and J gave up 7 bases, with 17 bases separating them. The CDR3 totals 14 residues. DNA of the CDR3: TGTGCCAGCAGTACCCCTCAGGGGTCTGATGAAGCTTTCTTT. It specifies CASSTPQGSDEAFF.

Many counts were recorded for this clonotype. The genes are TRBV12-3 or TRBV12-4 and TRBJ2-4; D may match TRBD1 or TRBD2 (6 bases each). The CDR3 length is 15 residues. Trimming left V 1 base short and J 2 bases short, with 9 bases between. CDR3 in DNA: TGTGCCAGCAGTTTAGGGGGGGCGTCCAAAAACATTCAGTACTTC. Translated, it gives CASSLGGASKNIQYF.